These 26 T cell receptor beta chains were sequenced from one sample in a study of T-cell memory formation after mild COVID-19. TCRdb re-analysed the 5' RACE reads in MiXCR, keeping a single row per CDR3 protein. In the table there are tens of thousands of distinct CDR3 sequences, 7.3% of which are singletons. The sequenced sample consisted of PBMCs or a T cell subset sorted from them (not recorded which). These receptors originate from a man aged 18 to 30 who had mild COVID-19 (a few samples of this study predate the infection). Cell type and time point are not known.

V gene TRBV5-1 combines with J gene TRBJ1-3; weak D call: TRBD1 (6 bases). CDR1 is SGHRS, CDR2 YFSETQ, per germline. The V and J ends lost 4 bases and 0 bases respectively, with 11 bases between them. The CDR3 is 15 residues long. The CDR3 spells CASSLGQISGNTIYF. The CDR3 DNA is TGCGCCAGCAGCCTGGGACAAATCTCTGGAAACACCATATATTTT.

V and J are TRBV7-3 and TRBJ2-3; D is unclear. The CDR3 spans 14 residues. V dropped 0 bases and J dropped 1 base, with 5 bases sitting between them. Germline CDR1 reads SGHTA; CDR2 reads FQGTGA. Here the CDR3 DNA reads TGTGCCAGCAGCTTAACAATGGGCACAGATACGCAGTATTTT. This encodes CASSLTMGTDTQYF.

This clonotype was found many times. This CDR3 reads CASRLTTEQYF. The CDR3 DNA follows: TGTGCCAGCAGACTTACCACCGAGCAGTACTTC. The chain uses TRBV6-1 and TRBJ2-7; D is undetermined. With 6 bases removed from V and 6 bases from J, the gap between germline ends came to 9 bases. CDR3 length equals 11 residues. Looked up from germline, CDR1 is MNHNS and CDR2 is SASEGT.

This clonotype has just a few counts. This CDR3 reads CASSLYGGGFYGYTF. CDR3 in DNA: TGCGCCAGCAGCTTATATGGAGGGGGTTTCTATGGCTACACCTTC. This rearrangement joins TRBV5-1 to TRBJ1-2; tentatively, D is TRBD1 (6 bases). The CDR3 covers 15 residues. V lost 2 bases and J 4 bases, leaving 15 bases between the germline ends. Germline V gives CDR1 SGHRS, CDR2 YFSETQ.

This clonotype appeared a few times. The chain joins TRBV29-1 to TRBJ1-2; D is ambiguous. The V end lost 5 bases, the J end lost 1 base, and 11 bases lay between the germline ends. Germline CDR1 is SQVTM and CDR2 is ANQGSEA. This CDR3 is built from 13 residues. In DNA, the CDR3 is TGCAGCGTTCGGACGGGGATTAACTATGGCTACACCTTC. It specifies CSVRTGINYGYTF.

The chain carries TRBV29-1 and TRBJ2-1, with 9 bases that match TRBD2. This CDR3 comprises 12 residues. Germline lookup yields CDR1 SQVTM and CDR2 ANQGSEA. V shed 4 bases and J 14 bases; nucleotides not matched to a gene: 9. The CDR3 DNA follows: TGCAGCGTTGGGGATAGCGGGGGTGTGAAGTTCTTC. As protein: CSVGDSGGVKFF.

This clonotype was counted many times. The chain joins TRBV7-3 to TRBJ1-1; the D gene is possibly TRBD1 (5 bases). Trimming pared 2 bases from V and 1 base from J, leaving 5 bases between. Germline CDR1 and CDR2: SGHTA and FQGTGA. The CDR3 has 13 amino acids. The CDR3 DNA reads as TGTGCCAGCAGCTTACAGGGGAACACTGAAGCTTTCTTT. This gives the protein CASSLQGNTEAFF.

This clonotype was counted ten times or more. This chain links TRBV10-3 with TRBJ1-4; 8 positions agree with TRBD1. V lost 6 bases and J lost 8; bases outside the gene matches: 5. The CDR3 loop spans 13 amino acids. In germline, CDR1 is ENHRY, CDR2 SYGVKD. Here the CDR3 reads CAISGQGEEKLFF. In DNA, the CDR3 is TGTGCCATCAGCGGACAGGGAGAGGAAAAACTGTTTTTT.

This clonotype was seen many times. The rearrangement links TRBV6-5 to TRBJ2-1; 9 bases agree with TRBD1. With V trimmed by 10 bases and J by 7 bases, 11 bases remained unmatched. CDR3 length: 14 residues. Germline V CDR1 and CDR2: MNHEY, SVGAGI. The CDR3 DNA follows: TGTGCCACCCGCCAACCGGGACAGGGTAATGAGCAGTTCTTC. This gives the protein CATRQPGQGNEQFF.

This clonotype was seen many times. Mismatch with germline at one junction end may stem from a read error. The rearrangement links TRBV11-2 to TRBJ2-1; 8 nucleotides match TRBD2. CDR3 length equals 14 residues. Germline CDR1 and CDR2: SGHAT and FQNNGV. The CDR3 nucleotides are TGTGCCAGCAGCTTAGAGCCTAGCGGGTACCGACGACTCTTC. Its translation is CASSLEPSGYRRLF. Full variable domain (missing parts from reference TRBV11-2 and TRBJ2-1): EAGVAQSPRYKIIEKRQSVAFWCNPISGHATLYWYQQILGQGPKLLIQFQNNGVVDDSQLPKDRFSAERLKGVDSTLKIQPAKLEDSAVYLCASSLEPSGYRRLFGPGTRLTVL.

The chain carries TRBV20-1 and TRBJ2-3; D is possibly TRBD1 (5 bases). There are 14 residues in the CDR3. CDR1 DFQATT and CDR2 SNEGSKA come from the germline V gene (reference sequence). Between the trimmed V and J ends, which lost 3 bases and 1 base, there was a span of 11 bases. DNA for the CDR3: TGCAGTGCTAGGGGGCACCTCGGCACAGATACGCAGTATTTT. Its translation is CSARGHLGTDTQYF.

The CDR3 bases are TGTGCCAGCAGTTACGGAGACCCCCATCAGCCCCAGCATTTT. This gives the protein CASSYGDPHQPQHF. The V gene is TRBV6-2 or TRBV6-3, the J gene TRBJ1-5; the D is unclear. V was shortened by 2 bases and J by 5 bases, with 10 bases between the two germline ends. This CDR3 region has 14 residues. Germline CDR1 and CDR2: MNHEY and SVGEGT.

This chain links TRBV5-1 with TRBJ2-6; D unclear. The CDR3 length is 16 residues. V was trimmed by 0 bases and J by 0 bases, leaving 7 bases between them. Germline V gene lookup returns CDR1 SGHRS and CDR2 YFSETQ. In DNA form, the CDR3 reads TGCGCCAGCAGCTTGGCAGTAACCTCTGGGGCCAACGTCCTGACTTTC. The encoded protein is CASSLAVTSGANVLTF.

The rearrangement links TRBV10-3 to TRBJ1-1; TRBD1 might be the D (5 bases). Germline loops: CDR1 ENHRY, CDR2 SYGVKD. V lost 4 bases, J lost 0 bases, and 15 bases lay in between. The CDR3 extends over 16 amino acids. This CDR3 is CAISASGAGLNTEAFF. The CDR3 bases are TGTGCCATCAGTGCTAGTGGGGCAGGGCTGAACACTGAAGCTTTCTTT.

This clonotype has only a few counts. V gene TRBV6-1 combines with J gene TRBJ2-1; D ambiguous. This CDR3 region has 13 residues. Germline V lookup: CDR1 MNHNS, CDR2 SASEGT. Deletions cut 6 bases from V and 7 bases from J, with 13 bases between. The CDR3 coding sequence is TGTGCCAGCAGCCCGGGCCAGCGAAATGAGCAGTTCTTC. Encoded protein: CASSPGQRNEQFF.

This clonotype was detected only a few times. The gene calls are TRBV20-1 and TRBJ2-3; 10 bases fit TRBD1. The germline CDR1 and CDR2 sequences are DFQATT and SNEGSKA (reference sequence). Trimming at V came to 4 bases and at J to 7 bases, leaving 8 bases not matched to a gene. The CDR3 consists of 14 residues. Here the CDR3 reads CSATRGQGENTQYF. Here the CDR3 DNA reads TGCAGTGCTACGAGAGGACAGGGGGAGAATACGCAGTATTTT.

The rearrangement joins TRBV7-3 to TRBJ2-3; TRBD1 or TRBD2 may be the D gene (5 bases each). V shed 10 bases and J shed 6 bases, with 23 bases lying between them. Germline loops: CDR1 SGHTA, CDR2 FQGTGA. The CDR3 is made up of 15 amino acids. In DNA, the CDR3 is TGTGCCACGCGGGCAGGTGGGGGTCCTGTCGATACGCAGTATTTT. It is translated as CATRAGGGPVDTQYF.

In its sample, this clonotype was seen a few times. This chain joins TRBV5-4 and TRBJ2-5; no clear D. CDR3 length: 13 amino acids. V was pared by 2 bases and J by 5 bases, with 10 bases between. Germline V gene lookup returns CDR1 SGHNT and CDR2 YYREEE (reference sequence). The CDR3 DNA sequence: TGTGCCAGCAGCTTTTGGGCGAGGGAGACCCAGTACTTC. The encoded protein is CASSFWARETQYF.

This clonotype showed up many times. The chain uses TRBV12-3 or TRBV12-4 and TRBJ1-4, with a possible D match to TRBD1 (6 bases). This CDR3 is 15 amino acids long. Trimming stripped 6 bases from V and 7 bases from J, with 18 bases between. The CDR3 reads CASSTREGGGEKLFF. The CDR3 region has the DNA TGTGCCAGCAGCACCCGGGAAGGAGGGGGTGAAAAACTGTTTTTT.

This clonotype was detected many times. This chain links TRBV12-3 or TRBV12-4 with TRBJ2-7; no firm D call. This CDR3 comprises 14 residues. Trimming pared 3 bases from V and 3 bases from J, leaving 12 bases between. The CDR3 loop reads CASSFRPLDYEQYF. CDR3 coding DNA: TGTGCCAGCAGTTTCAGGCCCTTGGACTACGAGCAGTACTTC.

This clonotype was detected a few times. V is TRBV12-3 or TRBV12-4 and J is TRBJ1-2; no definite D call. The CDR3 is 13 residues long. Between the trimmed V and J ends, which lost 2 bases and 6 bases, there was a span of 10 bases. The DNA of the CDR3 is TGTGCCAGCAGTTTAAGGCTGTGGAATGGCTACACCTTC. Protein sequence: CASSLRLWNGYTF.

The table lists this clonotype with a few counts. This sequence joins TRBV5-1 and TRBJ1-6, with a possible D match to TRBD1 (5 bases). The germline CDR1 and CDR2 sequences are SGHRS and YFSETQ. The CDR3 runs 16 residues. Trimming removed 5 bases from V and 7 bases from J, with 19 bases in between. CDR3 in DNA: TGCGCCAGCAGTACAACAGGTCCAGGCCGAAATTCACCCCTCCACTTT. Translating it yields CASSTTGPGRNSPLHF.

This clonotype was picked up many times. The chain combines TRBV4-3 with TRBJ2-3; TRBD2 is a possible D gene (6 bases). The CDR3 consists of 18 residues. Germline CDR1 and CDR2: LGHNA and YSLEER. Trimming stripped 0 bases from V and 4 bases from J, with 20 bases between. The CDR3 reads CASSQDWGPWDFSDTQYF. DNA of the CDR3: TGCGCCAGCAGCCAAGATTGGGGACCTTGGGACTTCTCAGATACGCAGTATTTT.

In its sample, this clonotype was seen a few times. Written as DNA, the CDR3 is TGCGCCAGCAGTAAGAGAGGGGGGGACTCTAATTCACCCCTCCACTTT. Its protein product is CASSKRGGDSNSPLHF. This chain links TRBV5-1 with TRBJ1-6; D might be TRBD1 (6 bases). This CDR3 region has 16 residues. V lost 5 bases and J 6 bases, leaving 18 bases between the germline ends. Germline V gives CDR1 SGHRS, CDR2 YFSETQ.

This clonotype turned up a few times. The V call is TRBV7-2, the J call TRBJ2-1; D is uncertain. V was cut by 6 bases and J by 7 bases, with 10 bases left in between. The CDR3 runs to 12 residues. Germline CDR1 reads SGHTA; CDR2 reads FQGNSA. The CDR3 here is CASSYQFNEQFF. The CDR3 nucleotides are TGTGCCAGCAGTTACCAGTTTAATGAGCAGTTCTTC. Complete variable domain (other parts from reference TRBV7-2 and TRBJ2-1): GAGVSQSPSNKVTEKGKDVELRCDPISGHTALYWYRQSLGQGLEFLIYFQGNSAPDKSGLPSDRFSAERTGGSVSTLTIQRTQQEDSAVYLCASSYQFNEQFFGPGTRLTVL.

This clonotype was detected ten times or more. This chain joins TRBV7-8 and TRBJ1-1, with TRBD1 as a possible D gene (6 bases). The CDR3 runs to 11 residues. Trimming stripped 8 bases from V and 5 bases from J, with 9 bases between. Germline CDR1 SGHVS, CDR2 FQNEAQ. The CDR3 bases are TGTGCCAGCCAGGGGCTGACTGAAGCTTTCTTT. It codes for CASQGLTEAFF.